A single sample is the source of the 14 T cell receptor beta chains below, sequenced in a study of control samples from healthy donors and cancer patients. Assay used: immunoSEQ multiplex PCR; TCRdb lists only in-frame clones, some missing. The table records some 130,000 clones, roughly 92% of them present only once. The sample taken for sequencing was blood. The receptors shown here come from a young man in good health.

V is TRBV3-1 (or the pseudogene TRBV3-2) and J is TRBJ2-5, with D perhaps matching TRBD1 (6 bases). This CDR3 has 14 amino acids. V was cut by 1 base and J by 1 base, with 7 bases left in between. The germline V gene encodes CDR1 LGHDT and CDR2 YNNKEL (reference sequence). Here the CDR3 DNA reads TGTGCCAGCAGCCAAGTCAGGGGCCAAGAGACCCAGTACTTC. Encoded protein: CASSQVRGQETQYF.

The chain joins TRBV6-5 to TRBJ2-5; the D call may be TRBD1 or TRBD2 (7 bases each). V lost 6 bases and J lost 5, with 10 bases in between. CDR1 and CDR2 from the germline V gene are MNHEY and SVGAGI. This CDR3 is 12 amino acids long. As DNA, the CDR3 is TGTGCCAGCAGGCAGGGGGGGGAGACCCAGTACTTC. Protein product: CASRQGGETQYF.

The chain employs TRBV9 and TRBJ2-3; 8 bases line up with TRBD2. The CDR3 consists of 16 residues. Trimming took 0 bases from V and 2 from J; bases not matched to a gene: 5. The germline gives CDR1 SGDLS, CDR2 YYNGEE. CDR3 sequence (DNA): TGTGCCAGCAGCGTAGAATTAGCGGGGATCACAGATACGCAGTATTTT. This encodes CASSVELAGITDTQYF.

The genes are TRBV2 and TRBJ2-3; D possibly corresponds to TRBD1 (5 bases). CDR3 length equals 16 residues. V lost 6 bases and J 0 bases, leaving 16 bases between the germline ends. Germline-derived CDR1 and CDR2 are SNHLY and FYNNEI. The CDR3 spells CASSYSGAGSTDTQYF. CDR3 bases: TGTGCCAGCAGCTATAGTGGAGCAGGGAGCACAGATACGCAGTATTTT.

V and J are TRBV6-5 and TRBJ1-1; D unresolved. The germline V and J ends were trimmed by 7 bases and 4 bases, with 13 bases remaining between them. CDR1 MNHEY and CDR2 SVGAGI come from the germline V gene. This CDR3 comprises 13 residues. The CDR3 region is CASTIIRGTEAFF. The CDR3 nucleotides are TGTGCCAGCACCATCATCCGCGGCACTGAAGCTTTCTTT.

The chain carries TRBV30 and TRBJ2-1; 16 nucleotides agree with TRBD2. The length of the CDR3 is 18 residues. The ends lost 4 bases at V and 8 bases at J; junction bases unmatched: 14. Germline V lookup: CDR1 GTSNPN, CDR2 SVGIG (reference sequence). This CDR3 reads CAWNALTGTSGGADEQFF. Here the CDR3 DNA reads TGTGCCTGGAACGCCCTTACCGGGACTAGCGGGGGGGCAGATGAGCAGTTCTTC.

The J gene is TRBJ2-3, the V gene TRBV5-4; tentative D call: TRBD2 (5 bases). CDR1 is SGHNT, CDR2 YYREEE, per germline (reference sequence). This CDR3 is 16 amino acids long. V lost 3 bases to trimming and J lost 2 bases, with 16 bases between them. CDR3 nucleotide sequence: TGTGCCAGCAGCTGGACTGGGCCCCTAGCCACAGATACGCAGTATTTT. Its translation: CASSWTGPLATDTQYF.

The chain recombines TRBV5-1 with TRBJ2-5; possibly TRBD2 for D (5 bases). This CDR3 is built from 17 residues. The germline V and J ends were trimmed by 4 bases and 4 bases, with 23 bases remaining between them. The germline V gene encodes CDR1 SGHRS and CDR2 YFSETQ. The CDR3 region is CASSAGYSVPRGETQYF. CDR3 DNA: TGCGCCAGCAGCGCCGGATATAGCGTCCCTAGAGGAGAGACCCAGTACTTC.

The rearrangement joins TRBV5-4 to TRBJ1-2; TRBD1 matches 8 bases. The CDR3 has 15 residues. The V segment lost 3 bases and the J segment 2 bases; nucleotides outside the gene matches: 6. CDR1 SGHNT and CDR2 YYREEE come from the germline V gene (reference sequence). In nucleotides, the CDR3 is TGTGCCAGCAGCTCGAGGACAGGGTTGAACTATGGCTACACCTTC. This encodes CASSSRTGLNYGYTF.

This clone was counted between two and nine times. The chain combines TRBV19 with TRBJ2-5; no firm D call. This CDR3 comprises 13 residues. Trimming pared 4 bases from V and 8 bases from J, leaving 14 bases between. Germline assignment: CDR1 LNHDA and CDR2 SQIVND (reference sequence). CDR3 loop: CASSRETPGTQYF. The CDR3 nucleotides are TGTGCCAGTAGTAGAGAGACCCCGGGTACCCAGTACTTC.

The V gene is TRBV4-2, the J gene TRBJ2-5; 7 bases map to TRBD1. The germline gives CDR1 LGHNA, CDR2 YNFKEQ. This CDR3 spans 16 amino acids. V lost 1 base, J lost 5 bases, and 10 bases stayed unmatched. CDR3 nucleotides: TGTGCCAGCAGCCAAGCCCGACAGGGCTGGGGTGAGACCCAGTACTTC. Amino acid sequence: CASSQARQGWGETQYF.

The J gene is TRBJ1-6, the V gene TRBV10-1, with D hard to call. Deletions cut 5 bases from V and 3 bases from J, with 17 bases between. The CDR3 runs to 17 residues. In germline, CDR1 is WNHNN, CDR2 SYGVQD (reference sequence). The CDR3 DNA sequence: TGCGCCAGCAGTCCCCGAGGAGGCAGGCACTATAATTCACCCCTCCACTTT. Translated, it gives CASSPRGGRHYNSPLHF.

This chain links TRBV7-9 with TRBJ2-1, with D possibly TRBD2 on 5 matching bases. CDR3 length equals 14 residues. Deletions cut 4 bases from V and 0 bases from J, with 7 bases between. CDR1 SEHNR and CDR2 FQNEAQ come from the germline V gene (reference sequence). Here the CDR3 DNA reads TGTGCCAGCAGCTCGGGGTTCTCCTACAATGAGCAGTTCTTC. Protein product: CASSSGFSYNEQFF. Based on the CDR3 plus reference TRBV7-9 and TRBJ2-1, the full variable domain is DTGVSQNPRHKITKRGQNVTFRCDPISEHNRLYWYRQTLGQGPEFLTYFQNEAQLEKSRLLSDRFSAERPKGSFSTLEIQRTEQGDSAMYLCASSSGFSYNEQFFGPGTRLTVL.

The chain is built from TRBV7-9 and TRBJ2-7; tentatively, D is TRBD1 or TRBD2 (5 bases each). This CDR3 comprises 14 residues. V was pared by 0 bases and J by 0 bases, with 6 bases between. The germline gives CDR1 SEHNR, CDR2 FQNEAQ (reference sequence). CDR3 nucleotide sequence: TGTGCCAGCAGCTTAGCGGGGACCTCCTACGAGCAGTACTTC. Its translation: CASSLAGTSYEQYF.